This T cell receptor (beta chain) was identified in a study of CD8 T cells in Susac syndrome. Random hexamers served to reverse transcribe roughly 0.5 to 1 ug RNA. The method of amplification for TCR beta CDR3 was immunoSEQ multiplex PCR, covering 54 Vbeta and 13 Jbeta. TCRdb analysed the immunoSEQ multiplex PCR reads with MiXCR anew, one entry per CDR3 protein. The sample comprises about 300,000 distinct CDR3 sequences, approximately 89% of which are singletons, and approximately 0.18% rests with the top ten. CDR1 is SGDLS and CDR2 is YYNGEE in the germline V gene. Deletions cut 4 bases from V and 7 bases from J, with 5 bases between. The CDR3 has 11 amino acids. CD8+ and CD4+ blood T cells underwent TCR beta sequencing.

Sequencing input: CD8+ T cells from PBMCs. This sequence joins TRBV9 and TRBJ2-2; unclear D gene. The receptor was derived from a human donor with multiple sclerosis. CDR3 loop: CASSYSGELFF. Here the CDR3 DNA reads TGTGCCAGCAGCTACAGCGGGGAGCTGTTTTTT.